The 21 T cell receptor beta chains listed next were all sequenced from one sample in a study of shared clonotypes between healthy human individuals. Sequenced by immunoSEQ multiplex PCR; TCRdb stores in-frame clones only, minus some. Of hundreds of thousands of clones in the sample, around 92% are singletons; the top ten hold nearly 25%. Cells designated naive CD8 were CD45RO-negative and were positively selected for CCR7, with terminally differentiated effector memory CD45RA+ cells excluded. The specimen was naive CD8+ T cells sorted from blood. The source is a young man in good health.

The chain carries TRBV5-1 and TRBJ2-4, with 8 bases lining up with TRBD2. This CDR3 has 14 residues. V shed 1 base, J shed 9 bases, and the junction held 6 bases outside the gene matches. Germline V CDR1 and CDR2: SGHRS, YFSETQ. This CDR3 reads CASSLYGGRSIQYF. The CDR3 coding sequence is TGCGCCAGCAGCTTGTATGGCGGGAGGAGCATTCAGTACTTC.

The chain uses TRBV7-2 and TRBJ1-4, with D unresolved. The CDR3 covers 12 residues. Germline lookup yields CDR1 SGHTA and CDR2 FQGNSA. Trimming cost V 1 base and J 7 bases, with 4 bases left between them. The CDR3 sequence is CASSLGSEKLFF. The CDR3 DNA reads TGTGCCAGCAGCTTAGGGAGTGAAAAACTGTTTTTT.

The chain carries TRBV30 and TRBJ2-7; D not resolved. Germline CDR1 is GTSNPN and CDR2 is SVGIG (reference sequence). V lost 0 bases, J lost 0 bases, and 6 bases lay in between. The CDR3 has 13 amino acids. Here the CDR3 reads CAWSVTLSYEQYF. In DNA, the CDR3 is TGTGCCTGGAGTGTAACACTCTCCTACGAGCAGTACTTC. The full variable domain, with the rest looked up from reference TRBV30 and TRBJ2-7, is SQTIHQWPATLVQPVGSPLSLECTVEGTSNPNLYWYRQAAGRGLQLLFYSVGIGQISSEVPQNLSASRPQDRQFILSSKKLLLSDSGFYLCAWSVTLSYEQYFGPGTRLTVT.

This chain links TRBV5-5 with TRBJ2-1; 8 bases match TRBD2. Per the germline V gene, CDR1 is SGHKS and CDR2 is YYEKEE (reference sequence). The CDR3 extends over 16 amino acids. V shed 5 bases and J 5 bases; nucleotides not matched to a gene: 12. Here the CDR3 DNA reads TGTGCCAGCAGACAAATCCGGGAGGGCCTCAACAATGAGCAGTTCTTC. This sequence encodes CASRQIREGLNNEQFF.

The gene calls are TRBV4-1 and TRBJ2-3, with 8 bases fitting TRBD2. Germline trimming cut 3 bases from V and 1 base from J; bases unmatched to any gene: 9. The CDR3 is 17 residues long. Germline CDR1 MGHRA, CDR2 YSYEKL. In DNA form, the CDR3 reads TGCGCCAGCAGCCAGGCTTTCGCGGGAGGCCGCACAGATACGCAGTATTTT. Translation gives CASSQAFAGGRTDTQYF.

This chain uses TRBV2 with TRBJ2-1, with a tentative D call TRBD2 (6 bases). The V end was cut by 6 bases, the J end by 7 bases, with 13 bases between. The CDR3 loop spans 13 amino acids. The germline V gene encodes CDR1 SNHLY and CDR2 FYNNEI. The CDR3 sequence: CASSPLTRNEQFF. DNA for the CDR3: TGTGCCAGCAGCCCCCTGACTAGGAATGAGCAGTTCTTC.

The CDR3 spells CASSPSPGTGRDLNTEAFF. The CDR3 nucleotides read TGTGCCAGCTCACCATCTCCCGGGACAGGGCGAGACCTGAACACTGAAGCTTTCTTT. The J gene is TRBJ1-1, the V gene TRBV18; 9 bases align to TRBD1. Germline-derived CDR1 and CDR2 are KGHSH and LQKENI. The CDR3 has 19 residues. V gave up 2 bases and J gave up 0 bases; unmatched junction bases: 13.

The DNA of the CDR3 is TGTGCCAGCAGCACACAGAATTCCTACGAGCAGTACTTC. Amino acid sequence: CASSTQNSYEQYF. The genes are TRBV11-3 and TRBJ2-7; no clear D. V was cut by 5 bases and J by 1 base, with 9 bases left in between. From germline, CDR1 is SGHNT and CDR2 YENEEA. CDR3 length: 13 residues.

This chain's CDR3 is CASSARDFGGGHNEQFF. As DNA, the CDR3 is TGTGCCAGCAGCGCTAGGGACTTCGGGGGAGGGCACAATGAGCAGTTCTTC. The V call is TRBV7-8, the J call TRBJ2-1; 7 nucleotides line up with TRBD2. V shed 5 bases and J 5 bases; nucleotides not matched to a gene: 15. The CDR3 spans 17 residues. CDR1 is SGHVS, CDR2 FQNEAQ, per germline.

The chain combines TRBV28 with TRBJ2-7, with D uncertain. Between the trimmed V and J ends, which lost 6 bases and 5 bases, there was a span of 20 bases. The CDR3 has 15 residues. Germline CDR1 reads MDHEN; CDR2 reads SYDVKM. For the CDR3, the DNA is TGTGCCAGCAGCCTTATGGCCATGGGTAGGGACGAGCAGTACTTC. Its protein product is CASSLMAMGRDEQYF.

The chain is built from TRBV21-1 and TRBJ2-7; the D call of TRBD1 is as the table states it, not checked on the DNA. TRBV21-1 is described as a pseudogene. The CDR3 has 19 residues. This chain's CDR3 is CASSKIGTAARTRAYEQYF. The CDR3 DNA sequence: TGTGCCAGCAGCAAAATCGGGACAGCGGCAAGAACCAGGGCCTACGAGCAGTACTTC.

The gene calls are TRBV11-2 and TRBJ2-1; weak D call: TRBD2 (6 bases). Germline CDR1 is SGHAT and CDR2 is FQNNGV. The V and J ends lost 1 base and 3 bases respectively, with 19 bases between them. The CDR3 runs to 18 residues. CDR3 sequence: CASSLGVAGTLSYNEQFF. The CDR3 DNA follows: TGTGCCAGCAGCTTAGGGGTCGCCGGGACTCTGAGCTACAATGAGCAGTTCTTC.

The chain recombines TRBV30 with TRBJ1-2; D remains ambiguous. This CDR3 has 13 amino acids. V was trimmed by 0 bases and J by 4 bases, leaving 9 bases between them. Germline CDR1 and CDR2: GTSNPN and SVGIG (reference sequence). CDR3 nucleotide sequence: TGTGCCTGGAGTGTTCCCTCCGGCTATGGCTACACCTTC. Protein sequence: CAWSVPSGYGYTF.

The chain has TRBV19 and TRBJ2-1; tentative D call: TRBD2 (6 bases). The CDR3 consists of 17 residues. CDR1 is LNHDA, CDR2 SQIVND, per germline (reference sequence). Trimming took off 10 bases at V and 6 bases at J, with 28 bases between the two ends. CDR3: CATAPPERATPSNEQFF. CDR3 sequence (DNA): TGTGCCACCGCCCCCCCGGAGCGGGCGACACCGTCCAATGAGCAGTTCTTC.

The gene calls are TRBV6-6 and TRBJ2-3, with D tentatively TRBD1 or TRBD2 (5 bases each). This CDR3 contains 14 residues. The germline V gene encodes CDR1 MNHNY and CDR2 SVGAGI (reference sequence). V was cut by 4 bases and J by 2 bases, with 10 bases left in between. CDR3 in DNA: TGTGCCAGCAGTTTGGGGGTGATCACAGATACGCAGTATTTT. Its translation: CASSLGVITDTQYF.

This clone has only one observation. Here the CDR3 DNA reads TGTGCCAGCAGCTTAGACGCGCTAGCGGCTAGAGAGCAGTACTTC. Its translation is CASSLDALAAREQYF. The chain combines TRBV7-8 with TRBJ2-7; 7 nucleotides match TRBD2. This CDR3 is 15 amino acids long. With V trimmed by 1 base and J by 7 bases, 10 bases remained unmatched. Looked up from germline, CDR1 is SGHVS and CDR2 is FQNEAQ. Combining the CDR3 with reference TRBV7-8 and TRBJ2-7 gives the whole variable domain GAGVSQSPRYKVAKRGQDVALRCDPISGHVSLFWYQQALGQGPEFLTYFQNEAQLDKSGLPSDRFFAERPEGSVSTLKIQRTQQEDSAVYLCASSLDALAAREQYFGPGTRLTVT.

V and J are TRBV10-2 and TRBJ2-7; 8 nucleotides agree with TRBD1. CDR1 is WSHSY, CDR2 SAAADI, per germline. The CDR3 runs 14 residues. The ends lost 6 bases at V and 3 bases at J; junction bases unmatched: 7. The CDR3 coding sequence is TGCGCCAGCAGCGGACAGGGTTTTATCTACGAGCAGTACTTC. Translation: CASSGQGFIYEQYF.

The rearrangement uses TRBV27 and TRBJ2-7, with D possibly being TRBD2 (5 bases). Germline lookup yields CDR1 MNHEY and CDR2 SMNVEV (reference sequence). Trimming left V 5 bases short and J 2 bases short, with 10 bases between. The CDR3 runs 13 residues. CDR3 sequence: CASSTGTPYEQYF. In DNA, the CDR3 is TGTGCCAGCAGTACGGGAACTCCCTACGAGCAGTACTTC.

This chain joins TRBV4-3 and TRBJ2-2; D gene uncertain. The CDR3 is 14 amino acids. V was cut by 3 bases and J by 7 bases, with 12 bases left in between. Per the germline V gene, CDR1 is LGHNA and CDR2 is YSLEER. The CDR3 loop is CASSHVNGIGELFF. For the CDR3, the DNA is TGCGCCAGCAGCCATGTGAATGGAATCGGGGAGCTGTTTTTT.

The chain employs TRBV27 and TRBJ2-7; 12 bases line up with TRBD1. Germline V gives CDR1 MNHEY, CDR2 SMNVEV (reference sequence). CDR3 length equals 15 residues. V shed 3 bases and J 5 bases; nucleotides not matched to a gene: 5. The CDR3 coding sequence is TGTGCCAGCAGTTTCGTCCGGGACAGGGGGCACGAGCAGTACTTC. Translation gives CASSFVRDRGHEQYF.

V and J are TRBV7-8 and TRBJ2-7; perhaps D is TRBD1 or TRBD2 (5 bases each). The V gene lost 6 bases and the J gene lost 6 bases, with 21 bases spanning the gap. The CDR3 spans 15 residues. Germline V gene data show CDR1 as SGHVS and CDR2 as FQNEAQ. CDR3 loop: CASRPGTGANSEQYF. As DNA, the CDR3 is TGTGCCAGCAGGCCCGGGACCGGGGCTAATAGCGAGCAGTACTTC.